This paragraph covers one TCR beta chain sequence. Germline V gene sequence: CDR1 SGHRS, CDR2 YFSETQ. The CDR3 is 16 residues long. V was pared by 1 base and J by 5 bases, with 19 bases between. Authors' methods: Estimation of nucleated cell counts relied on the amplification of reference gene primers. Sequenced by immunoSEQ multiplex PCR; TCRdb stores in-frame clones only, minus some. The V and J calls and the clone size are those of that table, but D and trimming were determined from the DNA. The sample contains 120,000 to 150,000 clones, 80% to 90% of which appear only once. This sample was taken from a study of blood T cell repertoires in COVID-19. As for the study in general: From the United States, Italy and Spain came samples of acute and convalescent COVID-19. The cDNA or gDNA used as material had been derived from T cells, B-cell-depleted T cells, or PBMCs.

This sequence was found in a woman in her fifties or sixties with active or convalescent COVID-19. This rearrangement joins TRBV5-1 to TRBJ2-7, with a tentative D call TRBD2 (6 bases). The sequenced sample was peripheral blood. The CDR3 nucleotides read TGCGCCAGCAGCTTGCCCGAACTAGCAGGGAGCCACGAGCAGTACTTC. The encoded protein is CASSLPELAGSHEQYF.